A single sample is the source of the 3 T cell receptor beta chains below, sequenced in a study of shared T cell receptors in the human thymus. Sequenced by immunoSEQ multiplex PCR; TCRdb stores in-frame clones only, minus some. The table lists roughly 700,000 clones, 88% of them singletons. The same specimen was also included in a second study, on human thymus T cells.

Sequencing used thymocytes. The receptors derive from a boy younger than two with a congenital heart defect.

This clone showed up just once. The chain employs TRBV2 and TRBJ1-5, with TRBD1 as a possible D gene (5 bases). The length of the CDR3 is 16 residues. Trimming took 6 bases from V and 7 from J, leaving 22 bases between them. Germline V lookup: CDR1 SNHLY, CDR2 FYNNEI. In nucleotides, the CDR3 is TGTGCCAGCAGCGGTAAGAGACTTACAGGTGCCCAGCCCCAGCATTTT. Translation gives CASSGKRLTGAQPQHF.

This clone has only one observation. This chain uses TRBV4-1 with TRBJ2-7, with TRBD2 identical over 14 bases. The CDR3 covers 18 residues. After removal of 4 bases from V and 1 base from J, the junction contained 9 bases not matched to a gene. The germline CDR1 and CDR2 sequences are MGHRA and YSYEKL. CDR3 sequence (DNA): TGCGCCAGCAGCCCCAGACTAGCGGGAGGGCCGCAATCCTACGAGCAGTACTTC. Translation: CASSPRLAGGPQSYEQYF.

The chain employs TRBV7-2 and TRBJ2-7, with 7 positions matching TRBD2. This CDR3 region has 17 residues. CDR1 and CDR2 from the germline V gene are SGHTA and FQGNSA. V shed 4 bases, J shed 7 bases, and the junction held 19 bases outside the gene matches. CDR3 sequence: CASSSAPGLNGQVEQYF. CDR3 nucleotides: TGTGCCAGCAGCTCCGCCCCGGGACTAAACGGCCAGGTTGAGCAGTACTTC.